This T cell receptor beta chain was recovered during a study of blood T cell repertoires in COVID-19. Here immunoSEQ multiplex PCR was the method, and the copy in TCRdb shows in-frame clones only, minus some. The sample shows around 250,000 clones, over 80% of them seen only once. After removal of 5 bases from V and 5 bases from J, the junction contained 1 base not matched to a gene. Germline values: CDR1 DFQATT, CDR2 SNEGSKA (reference sequence). The CDR3 is made up of 11 amino acids. The clonotype comes from a woman between 65 and 79 years old with COVID-19, enrolled during active disease. The rearrangement uses TRBV20-1 and TRBJ1-1; 8 bases align to TRBD1. Sequencing used peripheral blood. The CDR3 region is CSAGQGTEAFF. CDR3 bases: TGCAGTGCTGGACAGGGAACTGAAGCTTTCTTT.